These 21 T cell receptor beta chains were all obtained from the same sample, sequenced in a study of T-cell reconstitution after alpha-beta-depleted transplantation in children. Library preparation (for TCRbeta) was performed with unique molecular identifiers. TCRdb redid the calling of the PCR reads with MiXCR, one entry per CDR3 protein. The table includes under 250,000 distinct CDR3 sequences, approximately 24% detected once. The sample in question was PBMCs, mostly from graft donor cells, obtained 360 days after TCRalphabeta/CD19-depleted stem cell transplant. These TCRs come from a female patient aged 2-10 years who had a stem cell transplant for congenital amegakaryocytic thrombocytopenia, so the T cells may come from the graft donor.

The V and J genes are TRBV5-5 and TRBJ2-3; the D is unclear. V shed 7 bases and J shed 4 bases, with 7 bases lying between them. The CDR3 is made up of 11 amino acids. The germline V gene has CDR1 SGHKS and CDR2 YYEKEE (reference sequence). This chain's CDR3 is CASLFADTQYF. CDR3 nucleotide sequence: TGTGCCAGCCTTTTCGCAGATACGCAGTATTTT.

V is TRBV30 and J is TRBJ1-5; D unclear. The CDR3 covers 13 residues. With 3 bases removed from V and 0 bases from J, the gap between germline ends came to 6 bases. Germline CDR1 is GTSNPN and CDR2 is SVGIG (reference sequence). CDR3: CAWRLNSNQPQHF. CDR3 coding DNA: TGTGCCTGGAGGCTCAATAGCAATCAGCCCCAGCATTTT.

The chain joins TRBV28 to TRBJ1-2; D not resolved. The CDR3 sequence is 12 residues long. The ends were cut back, 6 bases at V and 7 bases at J, with 12 bases in the middle. Germline CDR1 is MDHEN and CDR2 is SYDVKM. The CDR3 DNA sequence: TGTGCCAGCAGCTCCTCGGTGGCTGGCTACACCTTC. It encodes CASSSSVAGYTF.

The V gene is TRBV4-1, the J gene TRBJ2-1, with D possibly being TRBD1 or TRBD2 (6 bases each). Germline-derived CDR1 and CDR2 are MGHRA and YSYEKL. V was clipped by 0 bases and J by 6 bases, with 15 bases between them. This CDR3 comprises 16 residues. The CDR3: CASSQDPGAALNEQFF. As DNA, the CDR3 is TGCGCCAGCAGCCAAGATCCGGGGGCCGCCCTCAATGAGCAGTTCTTC.

This chain joins TRBV10-3 and TRBJ1-2, with TRBD1 as a possible D gene (5 bases). Germline-derived CDR1 and CDR2 are ENHRY and SYGVKD. The CDR3 length is 14 residues. The germline V and J ends were trimmed by 2 bases and 4 bases, with 11 bases remaining between them. This CDR3 is CAISERQGGYGYTF. CDR3 sequence (DNA): TGTGCCATCAGTGAGAGGCAGGGTGGCTATGGCTACACCTTC.

There are a few counts of this clonotype. This sequence joins TRBV7-2 and TRBJ2-7, with D hard to call. Deletions cut 5 bases from V and 3 bases from J, with 20 bases between. CDR3 length: 16 amino acids. Germline V CDR1 and CDR2: SGHTA, FQGNSA. CDR3 sequence (DNA): TGTGCCAGCAGCCCCCATAGAAGTGGGTCGCTCTACGAGCAGTACTTC. Residues: CASSPHRSGSLYEQYF.

The gene calls are TRBV4-1 and TRBJ2-3; no definite D call. V dropped 1 base and J dropped 1 base, with 9 bases sitting between them. CDR3 length equals 15 residues. Per germline, CDR1 MGHRA and CDR2 YSYEKL. The CDR3 region has the DNA TGCGCCAGCAGCCAAGCTCTAATGGGCACAGATACGCAGTATTTT. Translating gives CASSQALMGTDTQYF.

The chain links TRBV11-1 to TRBJ2-3, with unresolved D. Germline CDR1 reads SGHAT; CDR2 reads FQDESV (reference sequence). The V end lost 0 bases, the J end lost 0 bases, and 4 bases lay between the germline ends. The CDR3 runs 14 residues. The chain's CDR3 is CASSLAQSTDTQYF. The CDR3 bases are TGTGCCAGCAGCTTAGCGCAAAGCACAGATACGCAGTATTTT.

This clonotype was seen a single time. The gene calls are TRBV11-2 and TRBJ2-2, with D perhaps matching TRBD1 (5 bases). Germline CDR1 is SGHAT and CDR2 is FQNNGV. The length of the CDR3 is 16 residues. V was shortened by 3 bases and J by 4 bases, with 15 bases between the two germline ends. The CDR3 spells CASSLRWGGSTGELFF. CDR3 DNA sequence: TGTGCCAGCAGCTTGAGGTGGGGCGGATCCACCGGGGAGCTGTTTTTT. Complete variable domain (other parts from reference TRBV11-2 and TRBJ2-2): EAGVAQSPRYKIIEKRQSVAFWCNPISGHATLYWYQQILGQGPKLLIQFQNNGVVDDSQLPKDRFSAERLKGVDSTLKIQPAKLEDSAVYLCASSLRWGGSTGELFFGEGSRLTVL.

This chain links TRBV20-1 with TRBJ2-7, with 7 bases fitting TRBD1. V trimming: 0 bases; J trimming: 6 bases; junction bases outside the gene matches: 2. The CDR3 sequence is 12 residues long. Per the germline V gene, CDR1 is DFQATT and CDR2 is SNEGSKA (reference sequence). DNA of the CDR3: TGCAGTGCTAGAGACCCAGGGGGCGAGCAGTACTTC. Amino acids: CSARDPGGEQYF.

This clonotype was found a few times. V gene TRBV27 combines with J gene TRBJ1-5, with TRBD1 matching over 8 bases. Trimming removed 8 bases from V and 0 bases from J; junction bases left unmatched: 6. This CDR3 has 15 amino acids. CDR1 is MNHEY and CDR2 is SMNVEV in the germline V gene (reference sequence). The CDR3 sequence: CASPGQGDSNQPQHF. The CDR3 DNA is TGTGCCAGCCCAGGACAGGGCGATAGCAATCAGCCCCAGCATTTT.

The rearrangement links TRBV5-4 to TRBJ2-5; TRBD1 or TRBD2 may be the D gene (5 bases each). The germline V gene encodes CDR1 SGHNT and CDR2 YYREEE (reference sequence). Between the trimmed V and J ends, which lost 4 bases and 0 bases, there was a span of 13 bases. This CDR3 spans 15 amino acids. CDR3 protein: CASSRDRADQETQYF. CDR3 nucleotide sequence: TGTGCCAGCAGCAGGGACCGGGCCGACCAAGAGACCCAGTACTTC.

The rearrangement uses TRBV5-4 and TRBJ2-5; TRBD1 aligns across 8 bases. This CDR3 contains 14 residues. V shed 4 bases and J 0 bases; nucleotides not matched to a gene: 2. Germline V gene lookup returns CDR1 SGHNT and CDR2 YYREEE (reference sequence). Written as DNA, the CDR3 is TGTGCCAGCAGCAAGACAGGGGACCAAGAGACCCAGTACTTC. This encodes CASSKTGDQETQYF.

This chain connects TRBV29-1 to TRBJ2-1, with TRBD1 as a possible D gene (6 bases). V was clipped by 3 bases and J by 8 bases, with 14 bases between them. This CDR3 comprises 13 residues. Germline V gene data show CDR1 as SQVTM and CDR2 as ANQGSEA. As DNA, the CDR3 is TGCAGCGTTGAGCTCGGGACACTCGATGAGCAGTTCTTC. Protein product: CSVELGTLDEQFF.

The table lists this clonotype with a few counts. This chain links TRBV2 with TRBJ1-5; unclear D gene. V was cut by 2 bases and J by 0 bases, with 14 bases left in between. Germline V gene lookup returns CDR1 SNHLY and CDR2 FYNNEI. The CDR3 loop spans 17 amino acids. The chain's CDR3 is CASSEKAGPYSNQPQHF. CDR3 bases: TGTGCCAGCAGTGAAAAGGCAGGCCCGTATAGCAATCAGCCCCAGCATTTT.

This clonotype occurred many times. This chain joins TRBV7-2 and TRBJ2-7, with 9 bases fitting TRBD1. J gave up 2 bases and V 1 base, and 3 bases lay outside the gene matches. Per germline, CDR1 SGHTA and CDR2 FQGNSA. The CDR3 is 15 amino acids. This CDR3 reads CASSLEGTGTYEQYF. Here the CDR3 DNA reads TGTGCCAGCAGCTTAGAGGGGACAGGGACCTACGAGCAGTACTTC.

The chain couples TRBV6-4 to TRBJ1-1; tentative D call: TRBD1 (5 bases). The germline CDR1 and CDR2 sequences are MRHNA and SNTAGT. The CDR3 runs 17 residues. V shed 11 bases and J shed 4 bases, with 29 bases lying between them. The CDR3 coding sequence is TGTGCCGGCGGAACGGAGGCCACGCTCAGGGAGGGCACTGAAGCTTTCTTT. Translating it yields CAGGTEATLREGTEAFF.

With regard to this clonotype: Its ends do not fully match the called genes, so a read error is possible. V and J are TRBV6-1 and TRBJ1-1, with D perhaps matching TRBD1 (5 bases). The CDR3 is made up of 16 amino acids. Germline V gene sequence: CDR1 MNHNS, CDR2 SASEGT. CDR3 nucleotides: TGTGGCAGCAGTCCTTTCAAGCTGACAGACTACACTGAAGCTTTCTTT. This encodes CGSSPFKLTDYTEAFF.

In DNA, the CDR3 is TGTGCCAGCTCAGAAGGGACACACCAAGAGACCCAGTACTTC. Its translation is CASSEGTHQETQYF. This rearrangement joins TRBV18 to TRBJ2-5, with D possibly TRBD1 on 6 matching bases. V was clipped by 5 bases and J by 0 bases, with 10 bases between them. The CDR3 contains 14 residues. Per germline, CDR1 KGHSH and CDR2 LQKENI.

The rearrangement uses TRBV6-4 and TRBJ2-1, with 11 bases identical to TRBD1. Trimming removed 5 bases from V and 1 base from J; junction bases left unmatched: 25. The germline V gene has CDR1 MRHNA and CDR2 SNTAGT. CDR3 size: 23 residues. CDR3 protein: CASSPFFVSSGTGGIRSYNEQFF. The CDR3 region has the DNA TGTGCCAGCAGTCCTTTTTTTGTTAGCTCCGGGACAGGGGGGATAAGGTCCTACAATGAGCAGTTCTTC.

This sequence joins TRBV4-1 and TRBJ1-2; possibly TRBD1 for D (6 bases). The CDR3 loop spans 14 amino acids. Looked up from germline, CDR1 is MGHRA and CDR2 is YSYEKL. Trimming shortened V by 0 bases and J by 5 bases, and 10 bases separated the two germline ends. The CDR3 DNA reads TGCGCCAGCAGCCAAGATGACAGGTTATATGGCTACACCTTC. It codes for CASSQDDRLYGYTF.